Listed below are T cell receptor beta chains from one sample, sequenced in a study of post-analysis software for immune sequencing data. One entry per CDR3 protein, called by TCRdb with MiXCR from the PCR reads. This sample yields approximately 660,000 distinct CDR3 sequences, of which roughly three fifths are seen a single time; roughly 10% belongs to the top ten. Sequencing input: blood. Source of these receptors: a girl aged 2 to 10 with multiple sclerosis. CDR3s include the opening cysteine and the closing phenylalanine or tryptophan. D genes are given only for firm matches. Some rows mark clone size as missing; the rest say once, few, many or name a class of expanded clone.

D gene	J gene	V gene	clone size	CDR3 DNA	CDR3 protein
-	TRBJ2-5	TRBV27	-	TGTGCCAGCAGTTTTGACGCAGGGTACGAGACCCAGTACTTC	CASSFDAGYETQYF
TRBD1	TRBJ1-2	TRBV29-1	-	TGCAGCATTGAAATGGGACAGGGGGCTTATGGCTACACCTTC	CSIEMGQGAYGYTF
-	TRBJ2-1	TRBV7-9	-	TGTTCCAGCAGCTTTTCTATCCGCTTGGGATACAATGAGCAGTTCTTC	CSSSFSIRLGYNEQFF
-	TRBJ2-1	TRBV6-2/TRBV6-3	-	TGTGCCAGCAGCTCCTTCACAGGGACCCCCAACAATGAGCAGTTCTTC	CASSSFTGTPNNEQFF
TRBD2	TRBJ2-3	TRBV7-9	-	TGTGCCAGCAGCGTTAGCGGGATAAGCACAGATACGCAGTATTTT	CASSVSGISTDTQYF
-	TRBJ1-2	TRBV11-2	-	TGTGTCAGCAGCCTTTACAGGGAAGCCCGGTACACCTTC	CVSSLYREARYTF
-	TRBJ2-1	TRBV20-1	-	TGCAGTGCCATGGGACACACCGCCTACAATGAGCAGTTCTTC	CSAMGHTAYNEQFF
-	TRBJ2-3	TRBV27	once	TGTGCCAGCAACCCCCGGGGCAGGCCCGGCACAGATACGCAGTATTTT	CASNPRGRPGTDTQYF
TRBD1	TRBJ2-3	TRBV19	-	TGTGCCAGTAGCTTCCTGGGACAGGGAGGCACAGATACGCAGTATTTT	CASSFLGQGGTDTQYF
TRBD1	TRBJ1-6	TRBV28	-	TGTGCCAGCAACTACAGGGGCGCTCATTCGCCCCTCCACTTT	CASNYRGAHSPLHF
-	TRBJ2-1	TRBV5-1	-	TGCGCCAGCAGCTTCAGAGGGGGGGGGACCTCCTACAATGAGCAGTTCTTC	CASSFRGGGTSYNEQFF
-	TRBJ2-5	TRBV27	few	TGTGCCAGCAGTTCGACAGGGGAGGGGACCCAGTACTTC	CASSSTGEGTQYF
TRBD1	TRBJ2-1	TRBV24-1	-	TGTGCCACCAGTTCCCTCGACAGGGGGATGCATGAGCAGTTCTTC	CATSSLDRGMHEQFF
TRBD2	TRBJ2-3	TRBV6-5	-	TGTGCCAGCATGGGAGCGGGGGCTCTCACAGATACGCAGTATTTT	CASMGAGALTDTQYF
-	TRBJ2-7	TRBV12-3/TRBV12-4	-	TGTGCCAGCAGTTTAAAGCCCAGGGCCTACGAGCAGTACTTC	CASSLKPRAYEQYF
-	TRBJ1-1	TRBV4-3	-	TGCGCCAGCAGCCAAGAGGGGGGCGCGGTGACTGAAGCTTTCTTT	CASSQEGGAVTEAFF
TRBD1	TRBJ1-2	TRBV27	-	TGTGCCAGCAGTTTTGACAGGGGAGCGTTCTATGGCTACACCTTC	CASSFDRGAFYGYTF
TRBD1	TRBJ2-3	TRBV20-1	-	TGCAGTGCTGGACAGGGCGGGGCAGATACGCAGTATTTT	CSAGQGGADTQYF
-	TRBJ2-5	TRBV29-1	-	TGCAGCGTTGAAGTTTCCAGAGAGACCCAGTACTTC	CSVEVSRETQYF
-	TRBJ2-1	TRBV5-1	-	TGCGCCAGCAGCCGAGCAAGTGGCCACAACAATGAGCAGTTCTTC	CASSRASGHNNEQFF
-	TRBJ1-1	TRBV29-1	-	TGCAGCGTTCTCGCCAATGAAGCTTTCTTT	CSVLANEAFF
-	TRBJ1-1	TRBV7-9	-	TGTGCCAGCAGCCCACCGGCAGGGGCGCAGACTGAAGCTTTCTTT	CASSPPAGAQTEAFF
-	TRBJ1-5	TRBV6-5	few	TGTGCCAGCAGTTACAGGGGTAGCAATCAGCCCCAGCATTTT	CASSYRGSNQPQHF
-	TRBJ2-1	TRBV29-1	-	TGCAGCGTCAGACCCTTGATAGGCCACAATGAGCAGTTCTTC	CSVRPLIGHNEQFF
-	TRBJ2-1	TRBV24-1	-	TGTGCCACCAGTAAGGGGTCTACCTACAATGAGCAGTTCTTC	CATSKGSTYNEQFF
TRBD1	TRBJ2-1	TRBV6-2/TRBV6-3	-	TGTGCCAGCAGTATCGGACAGGGTCCCTACAATGAGCAGTTCTTC	CASSIGQGPYNEQFF
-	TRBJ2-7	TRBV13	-	TGTGCCAGCAGCTTAGGCCGAGGGGTGAAAGGCGAGCAGTACTTC	CASSLGRGVKGEQYF
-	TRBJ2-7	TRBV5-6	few	TGTGCCAGCAGCTTGCTATCGGGGGCCTTACCCTACGAGCAGTACTTC	CASSLLSGALPYEQYF
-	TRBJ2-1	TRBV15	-	TGTGCCACCAGCAGAGGGTCGGGGTTAAACTCCTACAATGAGCAGTTCTTC	CATSRGSGLNSYNEQFF
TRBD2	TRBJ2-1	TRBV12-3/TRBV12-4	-	TGTGCCAGCAGTTTAGCCCTAGCGGGGGGCTCGGGTAATGAGCAGTTCTTC	CASSLALAGGSGNEQFF
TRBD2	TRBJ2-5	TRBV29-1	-	TGCAGCGTTGAAGATGGGACTAGCGCCTTAAAGCAGTACTTC	CSVEDGTSALKQYF
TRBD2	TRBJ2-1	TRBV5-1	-	TGCGCCAGCAGCTTAGGGACTAGCGGGACCGATGAGCAGTTCTTC	CASSLGTSGTDEQFF
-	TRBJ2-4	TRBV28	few	TGTGCCAGCAGTTCAGGGGCTGCTGGAGGAAACATTCAGTACTTC	CASSSGAAGGNIQYF
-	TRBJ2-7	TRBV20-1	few	TGCAGTGCTAGAGCTTCCACAGGGTACTACGAGCAGTACTTC	CSARASTGYYEQYF
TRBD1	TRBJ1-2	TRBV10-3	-	TGTGCCATCATCGGGACAGAAACTGGCTACACCTTC	CAIIGTETGYTF
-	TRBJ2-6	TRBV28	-	TGTGCCAGCAGTCAACGTCTGCGCCCGGGTGCTGGGGCCAACGTCCTGACTTTC	CASSQRLRPGAGANVLTF
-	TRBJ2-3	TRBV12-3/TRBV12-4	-	TGTGCCAGCAGTTCCCACGGGGGCGGTCTAAGCACAGATACGCAGTATTTT	CASSSHGGGLSTDTQYF
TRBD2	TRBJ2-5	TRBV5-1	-	TGCGCCAGCAGCTCCGACGGGGGGGAAGAGACCCAGTACTTC	CASSSDGGEETQYF
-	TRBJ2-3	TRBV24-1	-	TGTGCCACCAGTGACCCCAGCGGACACACAGATACGCAGTATTTT	CATSDPSGHTDTQYF
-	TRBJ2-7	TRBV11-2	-	TGTGCCAGCAGCTCACTGAGACGCCCTGATAGCTCCTACGAGCAGTACTTC	CASSSLRRPDSSYEQYF
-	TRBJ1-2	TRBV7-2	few	TGTGCCAGCAGCTTAGTTCTACGAGGAAACTATGGCTACACCTTC	CASSLVLRGNYGYTF
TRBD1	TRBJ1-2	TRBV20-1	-	TGCAGTGCTACCCCGACAGGGGTAGGCTATGGCTACACCTTC	CSATPTGVGYGYTF
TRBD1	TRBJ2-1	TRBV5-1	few	TGCGCCAGCAGCTTTTTCGGGGGAGACAGGGGAGCGTACAATGAGCAGTTCTTC	CASSFFGGDRGAYNEQFF
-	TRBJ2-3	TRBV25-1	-	TGTGCCAGCAGTGATTGGCAGGGAGGAGGAACAGATACGCAGTATTTT	CASSDWQGGGTDTQYF
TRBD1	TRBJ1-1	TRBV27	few	TGTGCCAGCAGTTTCCTCGGGACAGGGGGTGATACTGAAGCTTTCTTT	CASSFLGTGGDTEAFF
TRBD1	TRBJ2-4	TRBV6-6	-	TGTGCCAGCAGTTACAGGGGGCAGGGATGGGAGCAGTACTTC	CASSYRGQGWEQYF
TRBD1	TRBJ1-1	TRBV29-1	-	TGCAGCGTTCGACAGGGGATTATCGCTGAAGCTTTCTTT	CSVRQGIIAEAFF
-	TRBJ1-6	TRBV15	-	TGTGCCACCAGCAGAGATCACCGGGGGGCTGAATCACCCCTCCACTTT	CATSRDHRGAESPLHF
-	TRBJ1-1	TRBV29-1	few	TGCAGCGCTGCAGGGGCTTTCTTT	CSAAGAFF
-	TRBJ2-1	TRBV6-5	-	TGTGCCAGCAGTTACGGGCCGAATGAGCAGTTCTTC	CASSYGPNEQFF
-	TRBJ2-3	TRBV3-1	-	TGTGCCAGCAGCCAGCAGCCAGATACGCAGTATTTT	CASSQQPDTQYF
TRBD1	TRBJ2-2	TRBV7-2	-	TGTGCCAGCAGTCGGGACAGGGGGGCCGGGGAGCTGTTTTTT	CASSRDRGAGELFF